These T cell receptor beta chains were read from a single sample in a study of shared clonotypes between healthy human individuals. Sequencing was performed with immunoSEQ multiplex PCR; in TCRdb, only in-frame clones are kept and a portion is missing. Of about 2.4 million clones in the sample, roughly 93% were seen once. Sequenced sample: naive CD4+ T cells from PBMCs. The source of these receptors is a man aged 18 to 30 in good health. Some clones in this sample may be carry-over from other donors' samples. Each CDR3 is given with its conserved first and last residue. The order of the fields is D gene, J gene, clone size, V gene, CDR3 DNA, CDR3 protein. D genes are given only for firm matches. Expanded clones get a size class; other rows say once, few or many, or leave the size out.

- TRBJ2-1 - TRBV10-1 TGCGCCAGCAGTGAGTCGATGGGTATCAATGAGCAGTTCTTC CASSESMGINEQFF
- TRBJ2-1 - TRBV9 TGTGCCAGCAGCAGAGCGGGCGATGAGCAGTTCTTC CASSRAGDEQFF
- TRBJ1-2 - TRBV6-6 TGTGCCAGCAGTTACTCGGTGGGGTCTAACTATGGCTACACCTTC CASSYSVGSNYGYTF
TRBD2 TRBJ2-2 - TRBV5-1 TGCGCCAGCAGCTTGGTAGCGGGAGCAACTACCGGGGAGCTGTTTTTT CASSLVAGATTGELFF
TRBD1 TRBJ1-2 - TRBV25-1 TGTGCCTCGAACAGGGGGCTGGGCTATGGCTACACCTTC CASNRGLGYGYTF
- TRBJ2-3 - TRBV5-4 TGTGCCAGCAGCTTGGGGCTAGCGCGTAGTACAGATACGCAGTATTTT CASSLGLARSTDTQYF
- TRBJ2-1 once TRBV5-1 TGCGCCAGCAGCTTGGAATACGGTGAGCAGTTCTTC CASSLEYGEQFF
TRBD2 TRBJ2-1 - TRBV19 TGTGCCAGTAGTCGCGGGAGCTACAATGAGCAGTTCTTC CASSRGSYNEQFF
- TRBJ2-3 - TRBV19 TGTGCCAGTAGCCTTACTAGCGATACGCAGTATTTT CASSLTSDTQYF
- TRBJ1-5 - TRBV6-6 TGTGCCAGCACCCTTCGCCTCGGACAGCCCCAGCATTTT CASTLRLGQPQHF
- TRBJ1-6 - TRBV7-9 TGTGCCACCTCGGGACAACCGAATTCACCCCTCCACTTT CATSGQPNSPLHF
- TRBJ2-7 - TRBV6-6 TGTGCCAGCAGTTACACAGGGAAAACCTACGAGCAGTACTTC CASSYTGKTYEQYF
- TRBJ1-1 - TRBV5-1 TGCGCCAGCAGCTTGGAGGGCAGGAGGAACACTGAAGCTTTCTTT CASSLEGRRNTEAFF
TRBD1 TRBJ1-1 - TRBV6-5 TGTGCCAGCAGTACCCGACAGGGTAGGAACACTGAAGCTTTCTTT CASSTRQGRNTEAFF
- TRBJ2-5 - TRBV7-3 TGTGCCAGCAGCTTAACGGCCAGCGGAAAAGAGACCCAGTACTTC CASSLTASGKETQYF
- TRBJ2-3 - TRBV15 TGTGCCACCAGCAGAAAACTAACAGGGTCCAGCACAGATACGCAGTATTTT CATSRKLTGSSTDTQYF
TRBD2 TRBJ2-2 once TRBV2 TGTGCCAGCACCGGACTAGCGGGAGGCCAAGGTTCCGGGGAGCTGTTTTTT CASTGLAGGQGSGELFF